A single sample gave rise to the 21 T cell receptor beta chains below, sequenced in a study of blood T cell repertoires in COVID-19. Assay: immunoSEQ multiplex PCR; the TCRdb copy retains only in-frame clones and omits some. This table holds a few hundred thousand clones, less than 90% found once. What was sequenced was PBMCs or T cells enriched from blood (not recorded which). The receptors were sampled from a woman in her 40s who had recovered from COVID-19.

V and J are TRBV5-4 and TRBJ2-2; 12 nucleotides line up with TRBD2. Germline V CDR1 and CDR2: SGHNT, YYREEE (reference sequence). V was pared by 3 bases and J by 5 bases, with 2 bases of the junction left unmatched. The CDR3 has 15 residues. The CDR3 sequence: CASSSTSGRTGELFF. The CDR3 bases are TGTGCCAGCAGCTCGACTAGCGGGAGAACCGGGGAGCTGTTTTTT.

CDR3 nucleotides: TGTGCCAGCAGCTTAGCGGCTAGTGCTGAGACCCAGTACTTC. It is translated as CASSLAASAETQYF. The gene calls are TRBV7-9 and TRBJ2-5; the D is unclear. With 0 bases removed from V and 5 bases from J, the gap between germline ends came to 10 bases. Looked up from germline, CDR1 is SEHNR and CDR2 is FQNEAQ (reference sequence). The CDR3 consists of 14 residues.

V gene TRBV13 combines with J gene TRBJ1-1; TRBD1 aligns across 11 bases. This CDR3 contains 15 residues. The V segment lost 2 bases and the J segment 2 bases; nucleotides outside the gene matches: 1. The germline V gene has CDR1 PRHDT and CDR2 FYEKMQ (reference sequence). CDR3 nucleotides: TGTGCCAGCAGCTTATGGACAGGGGGCAACACTGAAGCTTTCTTT. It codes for CASSLWTGGNTEAFF.

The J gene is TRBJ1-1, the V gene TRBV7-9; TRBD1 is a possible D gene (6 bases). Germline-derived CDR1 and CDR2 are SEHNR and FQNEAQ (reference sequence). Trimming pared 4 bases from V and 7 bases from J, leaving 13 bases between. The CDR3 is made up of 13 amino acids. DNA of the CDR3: TGTGCCAGCAGCTCCCGCGGACAGTTTGAAGCTTTCTTT. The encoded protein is CASSSRGQFEAFF.

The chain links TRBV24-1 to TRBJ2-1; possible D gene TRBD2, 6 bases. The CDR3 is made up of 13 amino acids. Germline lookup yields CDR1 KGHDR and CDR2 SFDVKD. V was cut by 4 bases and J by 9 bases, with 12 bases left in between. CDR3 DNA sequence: TGTGCCACCAGTGAAGGCGGGGTCGTTGAGCAGTTCTTC. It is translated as CATSEGGVVEQFF.

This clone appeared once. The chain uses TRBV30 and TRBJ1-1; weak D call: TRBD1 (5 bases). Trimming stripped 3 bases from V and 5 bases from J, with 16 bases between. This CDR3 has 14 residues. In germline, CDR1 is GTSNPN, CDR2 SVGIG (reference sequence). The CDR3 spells CAWRDGHGGTEAFF. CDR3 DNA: TGTGCCTGGAGGGACGGACACGGGGGTACTGAAGCTTTCTTT.

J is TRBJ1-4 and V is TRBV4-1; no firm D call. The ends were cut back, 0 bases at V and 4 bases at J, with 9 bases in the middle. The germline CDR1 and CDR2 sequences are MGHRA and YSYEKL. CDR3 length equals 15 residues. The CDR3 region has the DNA TGCGCCAGCAGCCAAGACCCGCTCAGTAATGAAAAACTGTTTTTT. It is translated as CASSQDPLSNEKLFF.

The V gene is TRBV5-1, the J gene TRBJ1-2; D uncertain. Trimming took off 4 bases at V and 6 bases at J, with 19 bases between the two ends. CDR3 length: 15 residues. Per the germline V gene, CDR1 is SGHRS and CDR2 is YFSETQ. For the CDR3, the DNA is TGCGCCAGCAGCCGGACCGGGGTTACGGTTGATGGCTACACCTTC. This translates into CASSRTGVTVDGYTF. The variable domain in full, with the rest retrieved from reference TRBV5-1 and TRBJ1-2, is KAGVTQTPRYLIKTRGQQVTLSCSPISGHRSVSWYQQTPGQGLQFLFEYFSETQRNKGNFPGRFSGRQFSNSRSEMNVSTLELGDSALYLCASSRTGVTVDGYTFGSGTRLTVV.

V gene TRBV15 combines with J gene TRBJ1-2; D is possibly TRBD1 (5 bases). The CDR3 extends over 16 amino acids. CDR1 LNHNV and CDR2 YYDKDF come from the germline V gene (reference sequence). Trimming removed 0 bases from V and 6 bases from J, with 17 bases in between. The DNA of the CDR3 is TGTGCCACCAGCAGAGATTATCAGGAGGGGAAGAATGGCTACACCTTC. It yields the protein CATSRDYQEGKNGYTF.

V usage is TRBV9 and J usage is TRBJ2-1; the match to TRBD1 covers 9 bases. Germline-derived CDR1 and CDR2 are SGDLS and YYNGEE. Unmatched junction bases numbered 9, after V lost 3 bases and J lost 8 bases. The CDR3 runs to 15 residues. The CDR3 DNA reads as TGTGCCAGCAGCGCCGGACAGGGGAGTCGGGATGAGCAGTTCTTC. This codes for CASSAGQGSRDEQFF.

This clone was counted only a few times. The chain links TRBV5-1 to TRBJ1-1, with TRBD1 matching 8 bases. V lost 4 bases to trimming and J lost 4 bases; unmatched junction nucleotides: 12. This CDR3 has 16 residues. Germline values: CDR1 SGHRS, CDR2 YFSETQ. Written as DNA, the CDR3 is TGCGCCAGCAGCAGGGGGGAGACAGGGGTGGTCACTGAAGCTTTCTTT. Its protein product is CASSRGETGVVTEAFF.

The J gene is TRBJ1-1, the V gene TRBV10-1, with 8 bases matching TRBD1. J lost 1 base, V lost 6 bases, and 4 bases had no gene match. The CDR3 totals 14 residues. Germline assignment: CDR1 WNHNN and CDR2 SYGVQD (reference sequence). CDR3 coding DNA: TGCGCCAGCAGGCCTGGACAGGGGAACACTGAAGCTTTCTTT. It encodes CASRPGQGNTEAFF.

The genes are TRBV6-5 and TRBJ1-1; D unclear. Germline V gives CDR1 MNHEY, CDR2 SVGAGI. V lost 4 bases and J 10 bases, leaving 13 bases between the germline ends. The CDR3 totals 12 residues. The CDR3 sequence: CASSSKIVIAFF. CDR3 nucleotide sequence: TGTGCCAGCAGTTCTAAGATTGTAATAGCTTTCTTT.

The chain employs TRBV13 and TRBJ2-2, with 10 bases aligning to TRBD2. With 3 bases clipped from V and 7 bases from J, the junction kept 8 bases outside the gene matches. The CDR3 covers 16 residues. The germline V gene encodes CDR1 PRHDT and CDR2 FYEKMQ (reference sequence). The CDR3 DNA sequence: TGTGCCAGCAGCTTGGCTAGCGGGAGTGCAGGCGGGGAGCTGTTTTTT. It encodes CASSLASGSAGGELFF. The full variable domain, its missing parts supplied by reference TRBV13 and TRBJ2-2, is AAGVIQSPRHLIKEKRETATLKCYPIPRHDTVYWYQQGPGQDPQFLISFYEKMQSDKGSIPDRFSAQQFSDYHSELNMSSLELGDSALYFCASSLASGSAGGELFFGEGSRLTVL.

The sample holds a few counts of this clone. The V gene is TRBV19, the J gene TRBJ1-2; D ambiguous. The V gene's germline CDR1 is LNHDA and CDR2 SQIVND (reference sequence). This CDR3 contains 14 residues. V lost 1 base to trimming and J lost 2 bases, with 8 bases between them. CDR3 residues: CASSIGGPNYGYTF. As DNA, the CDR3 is TGTGCCAGTAGTATAGGAGGGCCGAACTATGGCTACACCTTC. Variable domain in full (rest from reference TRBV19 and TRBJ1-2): DGGITQSPKYLFRKEGQNVTLSCEQNLNHDAMYWYRQDPGQGLRLIYYSQIVNDFQKGDIAEGYSVSREKKESFPLTVTSAQKNPTAFYLCASSIGGPNYGYTFGSGTRLTVV.

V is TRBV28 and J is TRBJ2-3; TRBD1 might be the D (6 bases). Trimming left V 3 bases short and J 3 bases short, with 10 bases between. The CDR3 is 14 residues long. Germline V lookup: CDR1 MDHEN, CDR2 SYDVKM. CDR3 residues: CASSFRGGTDTQYF. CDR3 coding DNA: TGTGCCAGCAGTTTCAGGGGCGGAACAGATACGCAGTATTTT.

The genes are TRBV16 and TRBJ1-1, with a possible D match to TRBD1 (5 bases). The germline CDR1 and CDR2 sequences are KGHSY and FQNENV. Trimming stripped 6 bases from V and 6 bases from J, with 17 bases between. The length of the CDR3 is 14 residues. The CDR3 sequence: CASSRIRGSAEAFF. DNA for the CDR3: TGTGCCAGCAGTCGGATTAGGGGAAGCGCTGAAGCTTTCTTT.

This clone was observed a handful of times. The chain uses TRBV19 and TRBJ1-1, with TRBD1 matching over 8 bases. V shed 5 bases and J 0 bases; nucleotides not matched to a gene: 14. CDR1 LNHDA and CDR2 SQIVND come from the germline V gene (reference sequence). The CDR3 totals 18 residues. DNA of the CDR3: TGTGCCAGTAGTGGAAGGACAGGGAAGGAAGGGATGAACACTGAAGCTTTCTTT. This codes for CASSGRTGKEGMNTEAFF.

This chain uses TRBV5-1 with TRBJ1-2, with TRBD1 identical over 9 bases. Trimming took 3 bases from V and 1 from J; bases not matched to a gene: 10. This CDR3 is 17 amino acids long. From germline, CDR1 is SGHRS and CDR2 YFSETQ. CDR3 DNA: TGCGCCAGCAGCTCCGGGACAGGGTCAACCTTTAACTATGGCTACACCTTC. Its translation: CASSSGTGSTFNYGYTF.

The DNA for the CDR3 is TGTGCCAGCAGTTTGGGCGGGGCCAACGTCCTGACTTTC. Its translation: CASSLGGANVLTF. V is TRBV27 and J is TRBJ2-6; D not resolved. The CDR3 contains 13 residues. V was clipped by 3 bases and J by 4 bases, with 4 bases between them. The germline CDR1 and CDR2 sequences are MNHEY and SMNVEV (reference sequence).

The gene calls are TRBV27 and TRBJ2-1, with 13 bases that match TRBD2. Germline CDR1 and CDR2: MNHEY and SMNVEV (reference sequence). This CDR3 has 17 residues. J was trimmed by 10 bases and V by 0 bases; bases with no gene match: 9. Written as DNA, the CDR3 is TGTGCCAGCAGTTTATCAATACTAGCGGGAGGGGGTCGGGAGCAGTTCTTC. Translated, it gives CASSLSILAGGGREQFF.